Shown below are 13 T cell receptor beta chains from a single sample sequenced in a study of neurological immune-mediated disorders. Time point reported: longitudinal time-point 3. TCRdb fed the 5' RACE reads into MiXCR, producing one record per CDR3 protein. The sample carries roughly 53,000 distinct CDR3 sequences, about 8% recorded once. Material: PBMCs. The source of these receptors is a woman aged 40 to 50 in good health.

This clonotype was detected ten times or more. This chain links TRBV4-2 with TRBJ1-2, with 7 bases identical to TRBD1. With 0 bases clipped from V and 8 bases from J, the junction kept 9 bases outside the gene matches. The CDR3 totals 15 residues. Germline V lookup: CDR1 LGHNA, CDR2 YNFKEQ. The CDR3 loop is CASSQEGQGVFGYTF. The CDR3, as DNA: TGTGCCAGCAGCCAAGAAGGGCAGGGGGTTTTCGGCTACACCTTC.

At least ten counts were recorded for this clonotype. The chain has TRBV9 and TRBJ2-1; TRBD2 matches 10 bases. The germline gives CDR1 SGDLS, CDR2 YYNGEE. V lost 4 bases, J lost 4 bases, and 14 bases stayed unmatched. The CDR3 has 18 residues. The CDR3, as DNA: TGTGCCAGCAGCCACCACGCCGAGGGACTAGCGTCATACAATGAGCAGTTCTTC. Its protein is CASSHHAEGLASYNEQFF.

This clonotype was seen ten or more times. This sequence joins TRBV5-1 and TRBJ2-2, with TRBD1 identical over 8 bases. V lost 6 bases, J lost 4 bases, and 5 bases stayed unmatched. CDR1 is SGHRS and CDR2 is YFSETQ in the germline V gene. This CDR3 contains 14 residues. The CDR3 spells CASTLQGGTGELFF. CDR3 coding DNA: TGCGCCAGCACCCTACAGGGGGGCACCGGGGAGCTGTTTTTT.

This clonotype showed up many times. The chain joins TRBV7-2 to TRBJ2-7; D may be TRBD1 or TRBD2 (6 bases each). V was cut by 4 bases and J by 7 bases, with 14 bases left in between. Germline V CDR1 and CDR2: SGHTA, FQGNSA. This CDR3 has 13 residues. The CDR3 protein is CASSWRGEREQYF. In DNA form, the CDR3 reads TGTGCCAGCAGCTGGAGGGGGGAGAGGGAGCAGTACTTC.

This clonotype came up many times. In DNA form, the CDR3 reads TGTGCCAGCAGCTACCTGGACAGGGCATCCGGGGAGCTGTTTTTT. Encoded protein: CASSYLDRASGELFF. The rearrangement uses TRBV7-2 and TRBJ2-2; TRBD1 aligns across 8 bases. The CDR3 consists of 15 residues. V trimming: 4 bases; J trimming: 6 bases; junction bases outside the gene matches: 7. From germline, CDR1 is SGHTA and CDR2 FQGNSA.

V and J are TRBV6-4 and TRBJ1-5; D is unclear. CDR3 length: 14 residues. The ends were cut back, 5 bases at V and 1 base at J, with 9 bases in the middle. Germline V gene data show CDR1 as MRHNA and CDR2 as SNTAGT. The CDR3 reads CASSSGRSNQPQHF. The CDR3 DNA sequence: TGTGCCAGCAGTAGTGGGAGAAGCAATCAGCCCCAGCATTTT.

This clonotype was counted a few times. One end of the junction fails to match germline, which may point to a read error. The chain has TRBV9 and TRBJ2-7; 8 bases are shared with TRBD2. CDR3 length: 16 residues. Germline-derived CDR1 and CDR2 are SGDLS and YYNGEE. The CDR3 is CASSPAGAGVSHEQYF. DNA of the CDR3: TGTGCCAGCAGCCCGGCAGGAGCGGGAGTCTCCCACGAGCAGTACTTC.

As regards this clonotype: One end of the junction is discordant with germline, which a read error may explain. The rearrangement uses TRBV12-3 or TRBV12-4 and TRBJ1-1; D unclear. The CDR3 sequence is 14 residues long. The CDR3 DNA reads TGTGCCAGCAGTCTTGGGCCGCTGAACACTGAACCTTTCTTT. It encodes CASSLGPLNTEPFF.

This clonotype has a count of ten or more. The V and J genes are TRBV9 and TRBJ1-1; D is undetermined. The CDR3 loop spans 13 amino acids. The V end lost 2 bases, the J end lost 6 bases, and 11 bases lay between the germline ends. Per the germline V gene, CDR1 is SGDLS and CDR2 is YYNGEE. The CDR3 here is CASSVAQYAEAFF. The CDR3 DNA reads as TGTGCCAGCAGCGTGGCCCAGTACGCTGAAGCTTTCTTT. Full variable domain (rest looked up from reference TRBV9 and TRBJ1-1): DSGVTQTPKHLITATGQRVTLRCSPRSGDLSVYWYQQSLDQGLQFLIQYYNGEERAKGNILERFSAQQFPDLHSELNLSSLELGDSALYFCASSVAQYAEAFFGQGTRLTVV.

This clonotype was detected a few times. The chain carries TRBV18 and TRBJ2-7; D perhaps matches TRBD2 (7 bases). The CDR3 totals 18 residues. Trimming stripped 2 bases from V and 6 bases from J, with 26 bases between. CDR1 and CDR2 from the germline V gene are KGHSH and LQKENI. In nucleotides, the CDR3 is TGTGCCAGCTCACCAGGGGGGGGCCCAACGGGACCCCTGGGCGAGCAGTACTTC. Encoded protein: CASSPGGGPTGPLGEQYF.

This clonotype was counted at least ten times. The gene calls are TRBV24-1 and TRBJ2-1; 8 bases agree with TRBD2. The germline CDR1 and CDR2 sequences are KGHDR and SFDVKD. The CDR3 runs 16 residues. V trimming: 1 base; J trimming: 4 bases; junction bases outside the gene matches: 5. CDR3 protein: CATSDFTSGYYNEQFF. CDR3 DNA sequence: TGTGCCACCAGTGATTTTACTAGCGGATATTACAATGAGCAGTTCTTC.

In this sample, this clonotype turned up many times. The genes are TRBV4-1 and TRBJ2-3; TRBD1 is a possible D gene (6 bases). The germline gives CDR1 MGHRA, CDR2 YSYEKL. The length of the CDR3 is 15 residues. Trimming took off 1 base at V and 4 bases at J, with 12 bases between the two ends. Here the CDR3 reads CASSQGYRVPDTQYF. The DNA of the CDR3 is TGCGCCAGCAGCCAAGGGTACAGGGTCCCAGATACGCAGTATTTT.

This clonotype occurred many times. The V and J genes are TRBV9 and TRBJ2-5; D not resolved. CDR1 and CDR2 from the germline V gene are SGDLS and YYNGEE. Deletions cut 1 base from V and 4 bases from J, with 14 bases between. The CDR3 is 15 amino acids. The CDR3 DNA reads TGTGCCAGCAGCGTAACTTCGGCCTTCGTAGAGACCCAGTACTTC. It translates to CASSVTSAFVETQYF.